The 23 T cell receptor beta chains given below trace back to one sample, sequenced in a study of untreated major depressive disorder. The protocol was immunoSEQ multiplex PCR, while the TCRdb copy is restricted to in-frame clones and leaves out a portion. The sample includes about 19,000 clones, about 92% of them seen just once. Which antigens these TCRs recognize remains unknown. General observations from the study: Depressed patients' CD4+ T cells carried increased TRBV05-01 (Vbeta 5.1) usage versus control CD4+ T cells.

The sequenced sample was CD4+ T cells from PBMCs. These receptors were obtained from a woman between 40 and 50 years old with major depressive disorder.

The gene calls are TRBV27 and TRBJ2-6, with 8 bases aligning to TRBD1. The junction had 4 bases not matched to a gene; V was cut back by 5 bases and J by 4 bases. The CDR3 is 15 amino acids. The V gene's germline CDR1 is MNHEY and CDR2 SMNVEV (reference sequence). CDR3 sequence: CASSVQGAGANVLTF. The CDR3 nucleotides read TGTGCCAGCAGTGTCCAGGGGGCCGGGGCCAACGTCCTGACTTTC.

This clone was picked up one time. The J gene is TRBJ1-1, the V gene TRBV19; maybe TRBD1 (6 bases). Trimming took 6 bases from V and 5 from J, leaving 16 bases between them. The CDR3 runs to 14 residues. Germline CDR1 reads LNHDA; CDR2 reads SQIVND (reference sequence). The CDR3 is CASRLSGVGTEAFF. CDR3 DNA: TGTGCCAGTAGGCTATCAGGGGTCGGGACTGAAGCTTTCTTT.

This chain joins TRBV29-1 and TRBJ2-3; possibly TRBD1 for D (6 bases). Germline CDR1 reads SQVTM; CDR2 reads ANQGSEA. This CDR3 is built from 14 residues. Trimming took off 3 bases at V and 3 bases at J, with 13 bases between the two ends. CDR3 in DNA: TGCAGCGTTGATCGCCCTCAGGGGACAGATACGCAGTATTTT. Protein product: CSVDRPQGTDTQYF.

The rearrangement joins TRBV5-4 to TRBJ1-1, with D unclear. Germline CDR1 reads SGHNT; CDR2 reads YYREEE (reference sequence). Trimming pared 4 bases from V and 6 bases from J, leaving 13 bases between. The CDR3 runs 13 residues. The CDR3 bases are TGTGCCAGCAGCCTGGCTCTAGGCTCTGAAGCTTTCTTT. It codes for CASSLALGSEAFF.

The genes are TRBV19 and TRBJ1-6; tentatively, D is TRBD1 (5 bases). V lost 5 bases, J lost 5 bases, and 7 bases lay in between. The CDR3 runs 13 residues. CDR1 and CDR2 (germline): LNHDA, SQIVND (reference sequence). Here the CDR3 reads CASSLQDNSPLHF. CDR3 bases: TGTGCCAGTAGTTTACAGGATAATTCACCCCTCCACTTT. Variable domain in full (rest from reference TRBV19 and TRBJ1-6): DGGITQSPKYLFRKEGQNVTLSCEQNLNHDAMYWYRQDPGQGLRLIYYSQIVNDFQKGDIAEGYSVSREKKESFPLTVTSAQKNPTAFYLCASSLQDNSPLHFGNGTRLTVT.

In its sample, this clone was seen once. The chain combines TRBV9 with TRBJ2-1, with 7 nucleotides matching TRBD2. V shed 0 bases, J shed 6 bases, and the junction held 6 bases outside the gene matches. Germline V gives CDR1 SGDLS, CDR2 YYNGEE. The length of the CDR3 is 15 residues. This CDR3 reads CASSVGAGLPNEQFF. The CDR3 DNA follows: TGTGCCAGCAGCGTAGGAGCGGGACTACCCAATGAGCAGTTCTTC.

This chain connects TRBV18 to TRBJ2-2; 14 positions match TRBD2. Germline V lookup: CDR1 KGHSH, CDR2 LQKENI. With V trimmed by 3 bases and J by 4 bases, 7 bases remained unmatched. This CDR3 contains 18 residues. The CDR3 coding sequence is TGTGCCAGCTCACCTCTGGGACTAGCGGGAGTTGGCACCGGGGAGCTGTTTTTT. It encodes CASSPLGLAGVGTGELFF.

The chain recombines TRBV28 with TRBJ1-6; no firm D call. Trimming removed 8 bases from V and 4 bases from J, with 9 bases in between. CDR3 length: 13 residues. The V gene's germline CDR1 is MDHEN and CDR2 SYDVKM. The CDR3 loop is CASAGLYNSPLHF. The CDR3 bases are TGTGCCAGCGCCGGGTTGTATAATTCACCCCTCCACTTT.

The chain recombines TRBV6-5 with TRBJ1-1; a possible D gene is TRBD1 (6 bases). Trimming cost V 0 bases and J 8 bases, with 10 bases left between them. Germline V CDR1 and CDR2: MNHEY, SVGAGI. CDR3 length: 13 amino acids. The CDR3: CASSYSGGAEAFF. The CDR3 coding sequence is TGTGCCAGCAGTTACTCGGGGGGGGCCGAAGCTTTCTTT.

This chain uses TRBV7-3 with TRBJ1-1; D unresolved. The CDR3 has 12 amino acids. CDR1 and CDR2 from the germline V gene are SGHTA and FQGTGA. Trimming took off 5 bases at V and 4 bases at J, with 8 bases between the two ends. CDR3 coding DNA: TGTGCCAGCAGCACCGGGTCCACTGAAGCTTTCTTT. The encoded protein is CASSTGSTEAFF.

The chain joins TRBV6-5 to TRBJ1-2; D remains unclear. The CDR3 covers 13 residues. The germline V gene encodes CDR1 MNHEY and CDR2 SVGAGI. V was cut by 3 bases and J by 0 bases, with 5 bases left in between. The CDR3 loop is CASSYRSNYGYTF. CDR3 DNA: TGTGCCAGCAGTTATCGGTCTAACTATGGCTACACCTTC.

This chain joins TRBV5-1 and TRBJ1-1, with a tentative D call TRBD1 (5 bases). The CDR3 has 17 amino acids. Trimming cost V 1 base and J 4 bases, with 20 bases left between them. Germline V lookup: CDR1 SGHRS, CDR2 YFSETQ. The CDR3 DNA is TGCGCCAGCAGCTTGATAGCTGGGCAGGGTGGAGGCACTGAAGCTTTCTTT. Protein: CASSLIAGQGGGTEAFF.

This sequence joins TRBV2 and TRBJ2-7, with D tentatively TRBD1 (5 bases). V lost 0 bases to trimming and J lost 13 bases, with 10 bases between them. CDR3 length: 11 amino acids. Germline V gene lookup returns CDR1 SNHLY and CDR2 FYNNEI. CDR3 protein: CASSEALQGYV. For the CDR3, the DNA is TGTGCCAGCAGTGAAGCGCTTCAGGGATACGTC.

This rearrangement joins TRBV19 to TRBJ1-5; no firm D call. V was trimmed by 0 bases and J by 7 bases, leaving 19 bases between them. Germline CDR1 is LNHDA and CDR2 is SQIVND (reference sequence). The length of the CDR3 is 17 residues. CDR3 sequence reads: CASSIEGRTTRGQPQHF. The CDR3 nucleotides are TGTGCCAGTAGTATAGAGGGCAGAACTACCCGCGGGCAGCCCCAGCATTTT.

The chain carries TRBV7-6 and TRBJ2-1, with D hard to call. V lost 5 bases, J lost 7 bases, and 18 bases lay in between. CDR1 is SGHVS and CDR2 is FNYEAQ in the germline V gene. The CDR3 consists of 15 residues. For the CDR3, the DNA is TGTGCCAGCAGCATCGATCATAACCCCGGGAATGAGCAGTTCTTC. Translation gives CASSIDHNPGNEQFF. Using reference TRBV7-6 and TRBJ2-1 for the parts outside the CDR3, the full variable domain is GAGVSQSPRYKVTKRGQDVALRCDPISGHVSLYWYRQALGQGPEFLTYFNYEAQQDKSGLPNDRFSAERPEGSISTLTIQRTEQRDSAMYRCASSIDHNPGNEQFFGPGTRLTVL.

The CDR3, as DNA: TGTGCCACCAGCAGAGCCCCAGGGGGTATAGGGGAAAAACTGTTTTTT. Residues: CATSRAPGGIGEKLFF. The chain uses TRBV15 and TRBJ1-4, with TRBD1 matching over 7 bases. Trimming cost V 1 base and J 8 bases; bases outside gene matches: 10. The V gene's germline CDR1 is LNHNV and CDR2 YYDKDF (reference sequence). The CDR3 loop spans 16 amino acids. Combining the CDR3 with reference TRBV15 and TRBJ1-4 gives the whole variable domain DAMVIQNPRYQVTQFGKPVTLSCSQTLNHNVMYWYQQKSSQAPKLLFHYYDKDFNNEADTPDNFQSRRPNTSFCFLDIRSPGLGDTAMYLCATSRAPGGIGEKLFFGSGTQLSVL.

This clone was detected once. The chain has TRBV2 and TRBJ2-7, with 9 nucleotides matching TRBD1. This CDR3 is 12 amino acids long. Germline V gives CDR1 SNHLY, CDR2 FYNNEI. The ends lost 6 bases at V and 6 bases at J; junction bases unmatched: 3. CDR3 coding DNA: TGTGCCAGCAGACTGGACAGGGGCGAGCAGTACGTC. It is translated as CASRLDRGEQYV.

The chain has TRBV2 and TRBJ1-5, with D possibly matching TRBD1 (5 bases). CDR3 length: 14 residues. The germline CDR1 and CDR2 sequences are SNHLY and FYNNEI. V was shortened by 5 bases and J by 0 bases, with 8 bases between the two germline ends. CDR3 in amino acids: CASSRQYSNQPQHF. CDR3 nucleotide sequence: TGTGCCAGCAGTCGACAGTATAGCAATCAGCCCCAGCATTTT.

This chain uses TRBV30 with TRBJ1-2; D possibly corresponds to TRBD1 (6 bases). The ends were cut back, 4 bases at V and 8 bases at J, with 23 bases in the middle. This CDR3 has 15 residues. From germline, CDR1 is GTSNPN and CDR2 SVGIG (reference sequence). Here the CDR3 reads CAWTSWFQGRGGYTF. DNA for the CDR3: TGTGCCTGGACCTCATGGTTTCAGGGGCGGGGCGGCTACACCTTC.

The chain couples TRBV29-1 to TRBJ1-2; D call uncertain. Trimming took off 6 bases at V and 6 bases at J, with 8 bases between the two ends. The CDR3 runs to 10 residues. The V gene's germline CDR1 is SQVTM and CDR2 ANQGSEA. The CDR3 loop is CSVLGDGYTF. CDR3 nucleotide sequence: TGCAGCGTCCTTGGGGATGGCTACACCTTC.

This clone has just one count. The V and J genes are TRBV5-6 and TRBJ1-2; no clear D gene. The CDR3 covers 15 residues. Trimming removed 0 bases from V and 0 bases from J, with 9 bases in between. Germline CDR1 reads SGHDT; CDR2 reads YYEEEE. As DNA, the CDR3 is TGTGCCAGCAGCTTGGGTGGGTGGGCTAACTATGGCTACACCTTC. Translated: CASSLGGWANYGYTF.

The chain links TRBV5-4 to TRBJ1-4; the D is unclear. The CDR3 totals 13 residues. The germline gives CDR1 SGHNT, CDR2 YYREEE (reference sequence). Trimming left V 4 bases short and J 5 bases short, with 9 bases between. Written as DNA, the CDR3 is TGTGCCAGCAGCCTCATACCGAATGAAAAACTGTTTTTT. Protein sequence: CASSLIPNEKLFF.

The chain carries TRBV5-6 and TRBJ2-7, with no clear D. The CDR3 runs 16 residues. Germline V lookup: CDR1 SGHDT, CDR2 YYEEEE. V lost 0 bases to trimming and J lost 2 bases, with 15 bases between them. The CDR3 region has the DNA TGTGCCAGCAGCTTGGCCGGCCAGATTTATGCCTACGAGCAGTACTTC. Translated, it gives CASSLAGQIYAYEQYF.